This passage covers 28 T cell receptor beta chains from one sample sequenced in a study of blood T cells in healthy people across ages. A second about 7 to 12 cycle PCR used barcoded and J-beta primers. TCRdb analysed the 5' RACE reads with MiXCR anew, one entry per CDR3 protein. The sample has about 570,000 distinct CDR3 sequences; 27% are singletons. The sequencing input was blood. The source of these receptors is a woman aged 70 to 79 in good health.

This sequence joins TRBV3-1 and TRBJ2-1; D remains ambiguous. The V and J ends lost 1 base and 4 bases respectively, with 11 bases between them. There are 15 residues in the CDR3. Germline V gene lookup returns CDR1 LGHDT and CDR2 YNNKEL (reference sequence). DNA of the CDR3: TGTGCCAGCAGCCAAGGATTTGAGCCGTACAATGAGCAGTTCTTC. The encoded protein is CASSQGFEPYNEQFF.

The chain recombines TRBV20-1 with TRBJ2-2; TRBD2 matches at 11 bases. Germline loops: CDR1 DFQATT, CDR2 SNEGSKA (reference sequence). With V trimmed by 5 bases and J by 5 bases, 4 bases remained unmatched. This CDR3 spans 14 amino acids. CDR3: CSAPSGGMTGELFF. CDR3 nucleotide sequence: TGCAGTGCTCCTAGCGGGGGGATGACCGGGGAGCTGTTTTTT.

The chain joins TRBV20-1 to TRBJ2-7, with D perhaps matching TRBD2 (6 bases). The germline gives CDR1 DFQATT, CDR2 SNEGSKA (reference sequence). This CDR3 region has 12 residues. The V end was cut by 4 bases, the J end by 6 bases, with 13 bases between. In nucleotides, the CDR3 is TGCAGTGCTAATGGGGGGAGAGTCGAGCAGTACTTC. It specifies CSANGGRVEQYF.

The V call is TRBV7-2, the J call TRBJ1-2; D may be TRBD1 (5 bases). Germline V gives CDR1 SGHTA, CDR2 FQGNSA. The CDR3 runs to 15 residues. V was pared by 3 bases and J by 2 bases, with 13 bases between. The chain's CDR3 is CASSFIQGVNYGYTF. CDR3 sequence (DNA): TGTGCCAGCAGCTTTATCCAGGGAGTGAACTATGGCTACACCTTC.

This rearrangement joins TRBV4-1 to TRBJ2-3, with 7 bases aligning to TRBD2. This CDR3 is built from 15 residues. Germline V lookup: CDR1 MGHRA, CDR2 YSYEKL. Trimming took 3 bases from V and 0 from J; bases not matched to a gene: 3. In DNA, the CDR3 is TGCGCCAGCAGCCACGGGGGGATAAGCACAGATACGCAGTATTTT. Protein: CASSHGGISTDTQYF.

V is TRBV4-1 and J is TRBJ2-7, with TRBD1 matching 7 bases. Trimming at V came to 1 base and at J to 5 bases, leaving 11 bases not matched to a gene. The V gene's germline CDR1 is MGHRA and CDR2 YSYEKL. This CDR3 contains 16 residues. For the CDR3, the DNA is TGCGCCAGCAGCCAAGCGAGGACAGGCTTATTGGACGAGCAGTACTTC. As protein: CASSQARTGLLDEQYF.

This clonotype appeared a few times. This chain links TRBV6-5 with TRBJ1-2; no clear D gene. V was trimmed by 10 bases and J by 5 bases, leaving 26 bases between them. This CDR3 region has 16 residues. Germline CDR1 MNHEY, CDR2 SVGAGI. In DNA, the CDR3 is TGTGCCACAAAGACACGTTTCGATATGGGCTCGTATGGCTACACCTTC. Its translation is CATKTRFDMGSYGYTF.

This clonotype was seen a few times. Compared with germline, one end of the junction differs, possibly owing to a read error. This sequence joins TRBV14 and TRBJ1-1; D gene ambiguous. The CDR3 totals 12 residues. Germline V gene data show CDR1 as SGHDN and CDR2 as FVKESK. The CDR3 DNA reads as TGCGCCAGCAGCCATCACAACAGCGAAGCTTTCTTT. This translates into CASSHHNSEAFF. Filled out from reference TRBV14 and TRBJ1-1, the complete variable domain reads EAGVTQFPSHSVIEKGQTVTLRCDPISGHDNLYWYRRVMGKEIKFLLHFVKESKQDESGMPNNRFLAERTGGTYSTLKVQPAELEDSGVYFCASSHHNSEAFFGQGTRLTVV.

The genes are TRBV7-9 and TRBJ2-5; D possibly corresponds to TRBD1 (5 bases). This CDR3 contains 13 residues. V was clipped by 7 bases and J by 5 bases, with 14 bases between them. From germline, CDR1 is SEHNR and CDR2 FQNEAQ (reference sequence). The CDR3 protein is CASIFTGAETQYF. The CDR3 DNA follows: TGTGCCAGCATTTTCACAGGTGCGGAGACCCAGTACTTC.

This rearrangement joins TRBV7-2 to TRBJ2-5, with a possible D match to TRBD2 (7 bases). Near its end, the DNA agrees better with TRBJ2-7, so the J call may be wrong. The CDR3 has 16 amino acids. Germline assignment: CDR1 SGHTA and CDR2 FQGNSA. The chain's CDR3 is CASSLTVLGGLYEQYF. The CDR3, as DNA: TGTGCCAGCAGCTTAACGGTCTTGGGGGGGCTGTACGAGCAGTACTTC.

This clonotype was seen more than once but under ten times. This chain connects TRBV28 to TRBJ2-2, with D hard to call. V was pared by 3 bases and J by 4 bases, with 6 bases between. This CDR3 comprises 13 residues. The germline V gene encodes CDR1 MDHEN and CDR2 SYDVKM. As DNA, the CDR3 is TGTGCCAGCAGTTTGCTATTCACCGGGGAGCTGTTTTTT. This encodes CASSLLFTGELFF.

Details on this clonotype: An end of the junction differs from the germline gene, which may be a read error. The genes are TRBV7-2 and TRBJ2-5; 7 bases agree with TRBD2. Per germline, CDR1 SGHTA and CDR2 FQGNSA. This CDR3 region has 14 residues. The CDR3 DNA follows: TGTGTCAGCAGCTTAGTCGGGGAGGGTCAGACCCAGTACTTC. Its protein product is CVSSLVGEGQTQYF.

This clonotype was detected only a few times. The CDR3: CASSYAGQTYNEQFF. The DNA of the CDR3 is TGTGCCAGCAGTTATGCGGGACAGACCTACAATGAGCAGTTCTTC. J is TRBJ2-5 and V is TRBV6-5; D possibly corresponds to TRBD1 (7 bases). The J call may be wrong; the DNA end is better matched by TRBJ2-1. Per germline, CDR1 MNHEY and CDR2 SVGAGI. The CDR3 spans 15 residues.

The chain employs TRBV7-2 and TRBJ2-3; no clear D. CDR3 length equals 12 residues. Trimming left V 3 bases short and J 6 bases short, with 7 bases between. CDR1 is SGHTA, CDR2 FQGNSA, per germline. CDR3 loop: CASSFNWDTQYF. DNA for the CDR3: TGTGCCAGCAGCTTTAATTGGGATACGCAGTATTTT. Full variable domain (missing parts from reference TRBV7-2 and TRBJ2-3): GAGVSQSPSNKVTEKGKDVELRCDPISGHTALYWYRQSLGQGLEFLIYFQGNSAPDKSGLPSDRFSAERTGGSVSTLTIQRTQQEDSAVYLCASSFNWDTQYFGPGTRLTVL.

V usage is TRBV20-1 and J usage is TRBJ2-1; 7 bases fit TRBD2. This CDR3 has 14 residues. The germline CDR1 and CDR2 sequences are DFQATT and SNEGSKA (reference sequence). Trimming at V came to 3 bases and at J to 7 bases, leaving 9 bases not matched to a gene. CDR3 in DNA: TGCAGTGCTAGTGACGGACTAGATTGGAATGAGCAGTTCTTC. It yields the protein CSASDGLDWNEQFF.

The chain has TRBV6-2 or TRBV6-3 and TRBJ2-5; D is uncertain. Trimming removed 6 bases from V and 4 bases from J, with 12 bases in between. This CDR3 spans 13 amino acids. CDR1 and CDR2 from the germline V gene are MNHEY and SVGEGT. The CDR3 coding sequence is TGTGCCAGCAGCCAAGCATACCGAGAGACCCAGTACTTC. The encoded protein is CASSQAYRETQYF.

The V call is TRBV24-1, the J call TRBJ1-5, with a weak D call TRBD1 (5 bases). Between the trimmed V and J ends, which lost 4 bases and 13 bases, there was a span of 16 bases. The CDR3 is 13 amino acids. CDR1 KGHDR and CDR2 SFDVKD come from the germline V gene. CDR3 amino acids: CATSDQFTGLQHF. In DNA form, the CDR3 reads TGTGCCACCAGTGACCAATTCACAGGTCTGCAGCATTTT.

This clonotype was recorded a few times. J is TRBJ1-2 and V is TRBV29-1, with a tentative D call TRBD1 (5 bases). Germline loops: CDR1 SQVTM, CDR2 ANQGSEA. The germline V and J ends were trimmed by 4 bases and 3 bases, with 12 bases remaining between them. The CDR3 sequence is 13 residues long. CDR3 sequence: CSVVHRSYYGYTF. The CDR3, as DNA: TGCAGCGTTGTACACAGGTCTTACTATGGCTACACCTTC.

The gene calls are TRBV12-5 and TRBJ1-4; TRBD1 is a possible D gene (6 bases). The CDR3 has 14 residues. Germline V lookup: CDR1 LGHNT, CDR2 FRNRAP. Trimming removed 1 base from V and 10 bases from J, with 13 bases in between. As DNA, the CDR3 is TGTGCTAGTGGTTTGGCAGGGGTTGGTGGAAAACTGTTTTTT. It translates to CASGLAGVGGKLFF. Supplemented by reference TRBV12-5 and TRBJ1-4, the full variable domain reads DARVTQTPRHKVTEMGQEVTMRCQPILGHNTVFWYRQTMMQGLELLAYFRNRAPLDDSGMPKDRFSAEMPDATLATLKIQPSEPRDSAVYFCASGLAGVGGKLFFGSGTQLSVL.

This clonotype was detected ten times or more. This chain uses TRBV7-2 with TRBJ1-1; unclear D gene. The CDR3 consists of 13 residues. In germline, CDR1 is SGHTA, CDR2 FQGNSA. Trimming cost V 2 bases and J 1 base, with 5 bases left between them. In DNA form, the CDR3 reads TGTGCCAGCAGCTTATACGGGAACACTGAAGCTTTCTTT. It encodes CASSLYGNTEAFF.

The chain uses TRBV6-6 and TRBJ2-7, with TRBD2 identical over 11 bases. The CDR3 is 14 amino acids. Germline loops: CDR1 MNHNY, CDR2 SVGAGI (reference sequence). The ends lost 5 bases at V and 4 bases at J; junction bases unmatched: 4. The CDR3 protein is CASSRLAGLYEQYF. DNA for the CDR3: TGTGCCAGCAGTCGACTAGCGGGGTTATACGAGCAGTACTTC.

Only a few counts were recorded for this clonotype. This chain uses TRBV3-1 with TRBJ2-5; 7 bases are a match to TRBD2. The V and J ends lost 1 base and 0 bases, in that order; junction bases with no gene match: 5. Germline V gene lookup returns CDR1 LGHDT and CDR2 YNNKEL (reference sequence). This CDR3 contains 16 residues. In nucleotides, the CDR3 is TGTGCCAGCAGCCAAGGTGGAGCGGGGAACCAAGAGACCCAGTACTTC. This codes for CASSQGGAGNQETQYF.

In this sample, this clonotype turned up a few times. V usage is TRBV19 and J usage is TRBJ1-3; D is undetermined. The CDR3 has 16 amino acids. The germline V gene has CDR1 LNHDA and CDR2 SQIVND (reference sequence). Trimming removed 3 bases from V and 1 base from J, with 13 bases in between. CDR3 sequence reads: CASSIKGLASGNTIYF. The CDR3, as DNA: TGTGCCAGTAGTATCAAAGGTCTCGCATCTGGAAACACCATATATTTT.

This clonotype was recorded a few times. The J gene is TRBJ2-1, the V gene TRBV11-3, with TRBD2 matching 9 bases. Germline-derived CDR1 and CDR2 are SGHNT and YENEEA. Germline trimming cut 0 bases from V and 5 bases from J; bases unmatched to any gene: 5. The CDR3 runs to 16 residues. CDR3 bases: TGTGCCAGCAGCTTAGAGGGCGGGGGGGGGCACAATGAGCAGTTCTTC. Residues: CASSLEGGGGHNEQFF.

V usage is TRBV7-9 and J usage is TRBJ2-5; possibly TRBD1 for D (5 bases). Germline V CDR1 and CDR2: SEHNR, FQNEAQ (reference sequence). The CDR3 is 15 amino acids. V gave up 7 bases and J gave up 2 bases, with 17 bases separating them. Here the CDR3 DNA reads TGTGCCAGCACCTCAGGGTTCGAAAAACAAGAGACCCAGTACTTC. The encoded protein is CASTSGFEKQETQYF.

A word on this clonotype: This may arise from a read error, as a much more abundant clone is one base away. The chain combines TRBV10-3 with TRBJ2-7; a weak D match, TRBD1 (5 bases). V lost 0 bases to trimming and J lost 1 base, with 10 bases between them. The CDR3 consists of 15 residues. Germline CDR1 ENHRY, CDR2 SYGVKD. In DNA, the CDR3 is TGTGCCATCAGTGAGTCGGCAGGGAAGTCCTACGAGCAGTACTTC. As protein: CAISESAGKSYEQYF.

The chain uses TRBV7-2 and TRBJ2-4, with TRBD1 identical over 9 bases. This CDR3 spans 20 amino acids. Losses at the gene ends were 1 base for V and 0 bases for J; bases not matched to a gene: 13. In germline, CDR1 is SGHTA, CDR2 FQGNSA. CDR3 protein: CASSLDVTGGSLLAKNIQYF. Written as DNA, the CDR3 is TGTGCCAGCAGCTTAGATGTGACAGGGGGTTCCCTTTTAGCCAAAAACATTCAGTACTTC.

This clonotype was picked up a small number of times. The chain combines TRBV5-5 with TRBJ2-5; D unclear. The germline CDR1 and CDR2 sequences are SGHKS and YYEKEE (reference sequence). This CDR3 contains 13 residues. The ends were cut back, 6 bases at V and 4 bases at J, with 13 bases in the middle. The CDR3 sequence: CASIAPTLETQYF. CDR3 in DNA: TGTGCCAGCATTGCCCCCACTTTAGAGACCCAGTACTTC.